This TCR beta chain was retrieved from a study of T cells in localized non-small cell lung cancer (dated by TCRdb to about 2020). Context from the whole study: Comparing tumors with uninvolved tumor-adjacent lungs, the study looked at the T cell repertoires of 236 patients with early-stage NSCLC. A mean age of approximately 66 years was recorded for the NSCLC patients, of whom 129 were male and about a hundred were female. The cohort comprised 200 to 300 treatment-naïve NSCLC patients with resected, localized lung tumors.

TCR beta CDR3 regions were sequenced from DNA using the immunoSEQ Assay. In the source study's methods: T cell density was computed as TCR beta template counts normalized to usable DNA estimated by amplifying housekeeping genes. Richness was estimated using the preseqR package, with extrapolation to 400,000 templates for PBMC samples and to 120,000 templates for tissue samples. Clonality was calculated as one minus Pielou's evenness. To identify tissue-enriched TCRs, differential abundance testing was run on productive amino-acid clonotypes with a minimum total count of 5 and an alpha of 0.1. Repertoire overlap between compartments was quantified with the Jaccard Index and Morisita Overlap Index. TCR beta CDR3s were clustered by GLIPH together with public tetramer-defined viral CDR3s, and at least three viral sequences plus V-gene enrichment were required for viral motifs. Not all clones reach the TCRdb copy of this immuneACCESS table, which keeps in-frame sequences only. Checked studies attribute under half of the gap to unresolved V genes and leave the rest unexplained. V and J calls and clone size are copied from that table; D and trimming were computed from the DNA. In this sample the table shows about 33,000 clones, 75% to 90% of which occur a single time. The ten largest clones capture about 3.8% of the sample.

Concerning this clone itself: It has no known antigen specificity. Base qualities are not at hand, and no much larger clone is one base apart.

At diagnosis, peripheral blood, uninvolved tumor-adjacent lung and tumor were collected and stored as a combination of fresh-frozen and FFPE material. For TCR repertoire profiling, the blood samples were analyzed as peripheral blood mononuclear cells. General findings and caveats noted by the study authors: A median of approximately 50 of the top 100 tumor clones turned up in the paired uninvolved adjacent lung, and some 28 of those clones also ranked among the top 100 of that same adjacent lung. Because multi-region tumor sequencing was not done, intratumor heterogeneity could not be ruled out. Because the study design was exploratory, TCR variables were selected using unadjusted p-values without false-discovery rate correction. Uninvolved tumor-adjacent lung showed the highest T cell clonality, higher than tumor, which suggests more focused antigenic responses in the adjacent lung. Higher T cell density in blood was associated with longer overall survival, whereas higher clonality in adjacent lung was associated with shorter survival.

Measured from the cysteine to the phenylalanine, the CDR3 is 13 residues long. Just the 39-base CDR3 DNA is kept, in frame starting at base 1. V and J lose 2 bases and 6 bases, and a span of 8 bases separates them. Via the germline V gene, CDR1 is MGHDK and CDR2 SYGVNS. The origin of this receptor is a man aged 40-75 years with stage I lung adenocarcinoma. The specimen comprised peripheral blood, sampled before any cancer treatment. The receptor chain draws on TRBV25-1 and TRBJ2-1; no D segment can be confidently identified. The CDR3 protein: CASSEGSRNEQFF. In nucleotides, the sequence is TGTGCCAGCAGTGAAGGCTCTCGCAATGAGCAGTTCTTC.